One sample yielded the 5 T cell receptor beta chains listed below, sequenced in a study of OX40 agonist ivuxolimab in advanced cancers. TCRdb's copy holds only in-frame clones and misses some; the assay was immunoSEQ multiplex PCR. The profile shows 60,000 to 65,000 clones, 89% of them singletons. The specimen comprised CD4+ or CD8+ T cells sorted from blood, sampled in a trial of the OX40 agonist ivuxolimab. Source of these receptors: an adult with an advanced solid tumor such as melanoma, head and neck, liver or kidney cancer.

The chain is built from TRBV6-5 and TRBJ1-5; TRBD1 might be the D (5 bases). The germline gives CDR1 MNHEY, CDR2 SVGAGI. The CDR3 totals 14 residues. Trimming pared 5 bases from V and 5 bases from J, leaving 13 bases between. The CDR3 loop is CASSRGAAYQPQHF. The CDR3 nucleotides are TGTGCCAGCAGTAGGGGTGCGGCTTATCAGCCCCAGCATTTT.

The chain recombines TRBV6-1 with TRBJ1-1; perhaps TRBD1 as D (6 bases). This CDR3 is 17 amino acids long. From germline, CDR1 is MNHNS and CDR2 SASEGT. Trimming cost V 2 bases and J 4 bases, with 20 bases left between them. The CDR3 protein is CASSESGAGVRATEAFF. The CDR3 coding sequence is TGTGCCAGCAGTGAATCAGGGGCAGGGGTAAGGGCCACTGAAGCTTTCTTT.

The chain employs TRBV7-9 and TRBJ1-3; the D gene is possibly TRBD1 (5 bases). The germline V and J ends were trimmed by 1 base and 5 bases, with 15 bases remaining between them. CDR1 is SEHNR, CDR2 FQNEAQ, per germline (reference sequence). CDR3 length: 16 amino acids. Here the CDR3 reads CASSLGLPGRRNTIYF. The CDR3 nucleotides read TGTGCCAGCAGCTTAGGACTACCGGGACGCAGAAACACCATATATTTT. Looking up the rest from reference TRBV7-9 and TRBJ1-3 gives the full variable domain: DTGVSQNPRHKITKRGQNVTFRCDPISEHNRLYWYRQTLGQGPEFLTYFQNEAQLEKSRLLSDRFSAERPKGSFSTLEIQRTEQGDSAMYLCASSLGLPGRRNTIYFGEGSWLTVV.

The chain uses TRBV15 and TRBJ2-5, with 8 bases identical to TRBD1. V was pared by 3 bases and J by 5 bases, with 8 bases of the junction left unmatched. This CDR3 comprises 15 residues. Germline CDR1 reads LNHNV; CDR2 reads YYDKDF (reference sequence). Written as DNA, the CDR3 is TGTGCCACCAGCAGCCCGGGACAGGCGGAGGAGACCCAGTACTTC. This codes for CATSSPGQAEETQYF.

The CDR3 DNA follows: TGTGCCAGCAGTGAAGCGGCAGGGAAGGGTGAAAAACTGTTTTTT. The encoded protein is CASSEAAGKGEKLFF. The chain recombines TRBV2 with TRBJ1-4, with D maybe TRBD1 (5 bases). The germline V gene encodes CDR1 SNHLY and CDR2 FYNNEI. V lost 0 bases and J 7 bases, leaving 12 bases between the germline ends. The CDR3 has 15 residues.